A selection of T cell receptor beta chains follows, all from one sample in a study of blood T cells in healthy people across ages. One entry per CDR3 protein, called by TCRdb with MiXCR from the 5' RACE reads. In the table there are approximately 800,000 distinct CDR3 sequences, approximately 25% of which are singletons. This sample also belongs to another study, concerning T cells of mothers and their children.

Sequencing was done on a sample of blood. These receptors all come from a boy aged 5-17 years in good health. Both conserved end residues are part of each CDR3. Each record gives: clone size, J gene, D gene, V gene, CDR3 DNA, CDR3 protein. A D gene is named only where the DNA matches it firmly. Rows give clone size only sometimes, using once, few, many, or a class for an expanded clone.

few	TRBJ2-5	TRBD1	TRBV5-1	TGCGCCAGCAGCGCCTACAGGGGGCTCGGAGAGACCCAGTACTTC	CASSAYRGLGETQYF
few	TRBJ2-5	.	TRBV3-1	TGTGCCAGCAGCCAAGAAGGCCTAGGGGAAGAGACCCAGTACTTC	CASSQEGLGEETQYF
few	TRBJ2-3	.	TRBV5-6	TGTGCCAGCAGCTTGGTCTTCCAACCGGGACGAGGTGTCACAGATACGCAGTATTTT	CASSLVFQPGRGVTDTQYF
.	TRBJ2-3	TRBD1	TRBV7-9	TGTGCCAGCAGCCTGAGGACAGGGCTAGCAGATACGCAGTATTTT	CASSLRTGLADTQYF
few	TRBJ2-1	.	TRBV28	TGTGCCAGCAGTTTACCGGGGGTTACGAATGAGCAGTTCTTC	CASSLPGVTNEQFF
few	TRBJ2-3	.	TRBV7-9	TGTGCCAGCAGCTTAGGAAGCTCGAAGGGGGATACGCAGTATTTT	CASSLGSSKGDTQYF
.	TRBJ1-2	TRBD1	TRBV6-6	TGTGCCAGCCACGAAACAGGGGGCGATCTTCATGGCTACACCTTC	CASHETGGDLHGYTF
.	TRBJ1-2	.	TRBV4-2	TGTGCCAGCAGCCAACAGGTCGGGTACTTAAACTATGGCTACACCTTC	CASSQQVGYLNYGYTF
few	TRBJ2-5	.	TRBV21-1	TGTGCCAGCAGCAAAGTTCTACGCGGGGGGGCCGATGCGGAGACCCAGTACTTC	CASSKVLRGGADAETQYF
few	TRBJ2-1	TRBD2	TRBV7-6	TGTGCCAGCAGCTCTAGGACTAGCGGGGGGGACAATGAGCAGTTCTTC	CASSSRTSGGDNEQFF
few	TRBJ2-3	.	TRBV7-9	TGTGCCAACGCTGAGACCGGGGATGGCACAGATACGCAGTATTTT	CANAETGDGTDTQYF
few	TRBJ2-5	.	TRBV5-1	TGCGCCAGCGCACTAACAGGGCAAGAGACCCAGTACTTC	CASALTGQETQYF
few	TRBJ2-4	.	TRBV27	TGTGCCAGCAGTTTCTTTGAGAGAAACATTCAGTACTTC	CASSFFERNIQYF
few	TRBJ1-5	.	TRBV12-3/TRBV12-4	TGTGCCAGCAGTCGCAGACAGGCAACGGGGGGCCAGCCCCAGCATTTT	CASSRRQATGGQPQHF
.	TRBJ2-7	.	TRBV10-3	TGTGCCATCAGTGACCCCTCCACCCTGCCCTACGAGCAGTACTTC	CAISDPSTLPYEQYF
few	TRBJ2-7	.	TRBV7-2	TGTGCCAGCAGAGGGTCAGCCGAGTACGAGCAGTACTTC	CASRGSAEYEQYF
.	TRBJ2-7	TRBD1	TRBV29-1	TGCAGCGTGTCCGGGACAGGGGTCTTCTACGAGCAGTACTTC	CSVSGTGVFYEQYF
.	TRBJ2-1	TRBD2	TRBV6-5	TGCGCCAGCAGTTACGTGACTAGCGGTAACAATGAGCAGTTCTTC	CASSYVTSGNNEQFF
.	TRBJ2-7	.	TRBV21-1	TGTGCCAGCAGCCTAGGCCTAGCGGGTACGGAGCAGTACTTC	CASSLGLAGTEQYF
few	TRBJ2-1	.	TRBV6-1	TGTGCCAGCAGTGAAGGACTGGGGCCCTACAATGAGCAGTTCTTC	CASSEGLGPYNEQFF
.	TRBJ2-1	TRBD1	TRBV5-1	TGCGCCAGCAGCTTCCTCGGGACAGGGGTTAGCTCCTACAATGAGCAGTTCTTC	CASSFLGTGVSSYNEQFF
few	TRBJ1-4	.	TRBV15	TGTGCCACCAGCAGAGAGAAGCGGGGCGGGGCGCGAGAAAAACTGTTTTTT	CATSREKRGGAREKLFF
.	TRBJ2-1	.	TRBV7-9	TGTGCCAGCAGCTTAGCTCCATCCGCCGAGCAGTTCTTC	CASSLAPSAEQFF
.	TRBJ2-5	.	TRBV28	TGTGCCAGCAGTTTTAAGTGGCTGGGACGAACGAAGACCCAGTACTTC	CASSFKWLGRTKTQYF
.	TRBJ1-1	TRBD1	TRBV10-3	TGTGCCATCAGTACCGGACAGGGCTCTGAAGCTTTCTTT	CAISTGQGSEAFF
once	TRBJ1-2	.	TRBV12-3/TRBV12-4	TGTGCCAGCAGTGGACCTCCGAGTGGCTACACCTTC	CASSGPPSGYTF
.	TRBJ2-7	TRBD1	TRBV7-2	TGTGCCAGCAGAACGCCCCGACAGGGGTACGAGCAGTACTTC	CASRTPRQGYEQYF
few	TRBJ2-1	TRBD1	TRBV18	TGTGCCAGCTCATCATCCGGGACAGGGGGCGAAGGGGGCTCCTACAATGAGCAGTTCTTC	CASSSSGTGGEGGSYNEQFF
.	TRBJ2-7	.	TRBV6-6	TGTACCAGCAGTTTAGGGTACGAGCAGTACTTC	CTSSLGYEQYF